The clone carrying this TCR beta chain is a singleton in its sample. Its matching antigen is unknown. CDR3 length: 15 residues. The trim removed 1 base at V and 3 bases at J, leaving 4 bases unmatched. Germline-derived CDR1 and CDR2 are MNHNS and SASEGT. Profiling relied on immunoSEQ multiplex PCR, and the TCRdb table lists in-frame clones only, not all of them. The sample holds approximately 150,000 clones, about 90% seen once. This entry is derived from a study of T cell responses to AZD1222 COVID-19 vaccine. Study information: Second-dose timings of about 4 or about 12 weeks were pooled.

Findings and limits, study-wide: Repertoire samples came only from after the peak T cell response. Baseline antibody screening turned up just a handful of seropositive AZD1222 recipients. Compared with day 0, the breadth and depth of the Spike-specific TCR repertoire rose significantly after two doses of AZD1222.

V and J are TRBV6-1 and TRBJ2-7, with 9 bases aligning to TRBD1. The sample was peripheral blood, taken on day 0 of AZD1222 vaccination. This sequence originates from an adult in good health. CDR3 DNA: TGTGCCAGCAGTGAAGGGGACAGGGTCCACTACGAGCAGTACTTC. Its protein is CASSEGDRVHYEQYF.